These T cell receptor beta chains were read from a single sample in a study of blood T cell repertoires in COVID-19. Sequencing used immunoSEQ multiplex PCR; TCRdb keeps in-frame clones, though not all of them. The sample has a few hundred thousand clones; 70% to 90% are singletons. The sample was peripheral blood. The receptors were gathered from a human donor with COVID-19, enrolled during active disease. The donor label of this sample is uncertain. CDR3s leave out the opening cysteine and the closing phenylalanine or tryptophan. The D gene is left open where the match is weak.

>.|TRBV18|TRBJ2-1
ASSPNNPYNEQF
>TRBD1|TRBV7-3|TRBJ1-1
ASSPQGVYTEAF
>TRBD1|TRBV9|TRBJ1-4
ASSAGTGGGNEKLF
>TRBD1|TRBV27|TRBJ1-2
ASSPRQGAGYT
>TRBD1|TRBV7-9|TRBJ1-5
ASSLEEGAGQPQH
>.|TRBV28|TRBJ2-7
ASSSRLSEQY
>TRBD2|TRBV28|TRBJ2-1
ASPPRLAGEFAAEF
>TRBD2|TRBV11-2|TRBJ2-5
ASSPNRGSGGETQY
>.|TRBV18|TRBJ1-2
ASSPPSSRGSYGYT
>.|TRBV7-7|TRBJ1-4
ASSLGHSGEKLF
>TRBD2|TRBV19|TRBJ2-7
ASSIRGGEGLEQY
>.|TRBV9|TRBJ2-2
ASSPSPVGTGELF
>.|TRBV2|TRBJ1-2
ASSPKRTENYGYT
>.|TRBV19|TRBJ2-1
ASRARELGEQF
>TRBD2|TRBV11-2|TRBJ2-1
ASSLVASGVAYEQF
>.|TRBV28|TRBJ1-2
ASSSPSETNYGYT